This T cell receptor (beta chain) was recovered during a study of cytomegalovirus exposure and HLA in healthy donors. This CDR3 region has 14 residues. Germline loops: CDR1 SNHLY, CDR2 FYNNEI. V lost 5 bases and J 1 base, leaving 11 bases between the germline ends. In its sample, this clone was seen once. The PCR made use of 60 Vbeta and 13 Jbeta primers. TCRdb keeps only in-frame clones here, not all; method: immunoSEQ multiplex PCR. Of 75,000 to 95,000 clones in the sample, around three fifths were seen once. The J gene is TRBJ2-5, the V gene TRBV2, with D unresolved. The clonotype was recovered from a woman aged 45-59 years in good health and CMV-seropositive. Sequencing was carried out using PBMCs. DNA of the CDR3: TGTGCCAGCAGTCCGAGCTACGGCCAAGAGACCCAGTACTTC. Protein product: CASSPSYGQETQYF.